This T cell receptor (beta chain) was recovered during a study of T-cell reconstitution after alpha-beta-depleted transplantation in children. Details on this clonotype: Its specificity is unknown.

Trimming shortened V by 5 bases and J by 8 bases, and 25 bases separated the two germline ends. Germline V gives CDR1 SGHRS, CDR2 YFSETQ. The CDR3 length is 16 residues. Notes on the study in general: A year had passed since transplant, and T-cell counts and diversity by then came mostly from newly produced T cells. Expanded clones from the graft, numbering several hundred, reportedly supplied alpha-beta T cells about two months after transplant.

It was with unique molecular identifiers that the TCRbeta library was prepared. TCRdb called the PCR reads again in MiXCR, with one record for every CDR3 protein. The sample has 70,000 to 95,000 distinct CDR3 sequences; less than 20% are singletons. The chain joins TRBV5-1 to TRBJ1-1, with a weak D call TRBD1 (5 bases). Sequences were derived from PBMCs, mostly from graft donor cells, sampled 180 days after TCRalphabeta/CD19-depleted stem cell transplant. The receptor was isolated from a male patient aged 2 to 9 who had a stem cell transplant for acute lymphoblastic leukemia, so the T cells may come from the graft donor. The chain's CDR3 is CASSYTFTPGEWEAFF. The DNA of the CDR3 is TGCGCCAGCAGTTATACGTTCACTCCGGGGGAATGGGAAGCTTTCTTT. The whole variable domain, filled in from reference TRBV5-1 and TRBJ1-1, reads KAGVTQTPRYLIKTRGQQVTLSCSPISGHRSVSWYQQTPGQGLQFLFEYFSETQRNKGNFPGRFSGRQFSNSRSEMNVSTLELGDSALYLCASSYTFTPGEWEAFFGQGTRLTVV.